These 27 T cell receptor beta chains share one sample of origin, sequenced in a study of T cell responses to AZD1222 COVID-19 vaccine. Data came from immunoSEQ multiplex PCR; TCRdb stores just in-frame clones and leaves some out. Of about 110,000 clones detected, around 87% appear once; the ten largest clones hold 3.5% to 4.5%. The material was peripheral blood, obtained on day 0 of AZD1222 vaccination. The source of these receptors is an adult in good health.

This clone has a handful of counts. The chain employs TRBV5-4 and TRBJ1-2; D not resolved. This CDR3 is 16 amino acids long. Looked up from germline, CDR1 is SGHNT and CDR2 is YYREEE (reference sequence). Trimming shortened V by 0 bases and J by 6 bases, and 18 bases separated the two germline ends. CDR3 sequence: CASSLELRVVPDGYTF. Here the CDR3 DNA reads TGTGCCAGCAGCTTGGAGCTCCGGGTCGTACCCGATGGCTACACCTTC.

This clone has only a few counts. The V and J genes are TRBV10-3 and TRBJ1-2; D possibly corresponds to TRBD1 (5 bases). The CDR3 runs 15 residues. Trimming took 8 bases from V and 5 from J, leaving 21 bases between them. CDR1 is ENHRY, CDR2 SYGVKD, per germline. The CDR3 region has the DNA TGTGCCATCGGACGAAAAAAAAGGGGTACGTATGGCTACACCTTC. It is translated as CAIGRKKRGTYGYTF.

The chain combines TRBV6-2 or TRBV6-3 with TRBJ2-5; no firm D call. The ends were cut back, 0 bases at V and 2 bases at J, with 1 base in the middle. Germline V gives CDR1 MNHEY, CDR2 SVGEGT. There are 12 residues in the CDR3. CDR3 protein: CASSYSQETQYF. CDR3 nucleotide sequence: TGTGCCAGCAGTTACTCGCAAGAGACCCAGTACTTC.

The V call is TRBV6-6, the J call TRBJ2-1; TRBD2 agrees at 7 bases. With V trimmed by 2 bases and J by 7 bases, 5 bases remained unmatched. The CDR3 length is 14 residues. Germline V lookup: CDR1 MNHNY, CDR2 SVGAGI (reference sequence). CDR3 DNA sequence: TGTGCCAGCAGTTACGGGGGGGGTTGGAATGAGCAGTTCTTC. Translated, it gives CASSYGGGWNEQFF.

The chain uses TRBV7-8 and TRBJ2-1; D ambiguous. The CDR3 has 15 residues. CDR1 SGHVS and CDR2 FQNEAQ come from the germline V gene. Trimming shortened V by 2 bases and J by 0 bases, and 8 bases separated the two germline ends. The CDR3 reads CASSLLVSSYNEQFF. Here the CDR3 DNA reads TGTGCCAGCAGCTTATTAGTTAGCTCCTACAATGAGCAGTTCTTC.

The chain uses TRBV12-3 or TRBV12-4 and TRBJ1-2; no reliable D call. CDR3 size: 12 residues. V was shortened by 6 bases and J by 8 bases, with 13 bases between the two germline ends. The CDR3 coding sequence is TGTGCCAGCAGCGAGGTGTTAGGGGGCTACACCTTC. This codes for CASSEVLGGYTF.

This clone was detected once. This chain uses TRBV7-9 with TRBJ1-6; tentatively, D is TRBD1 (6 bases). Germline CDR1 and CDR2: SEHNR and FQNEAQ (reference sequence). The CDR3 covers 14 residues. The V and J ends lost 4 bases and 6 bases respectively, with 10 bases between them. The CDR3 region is CASSSGTSNSPLHF. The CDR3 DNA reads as TGTGCCAGCAGCTCCGGGACAAGTAATTCACCCCTCCACTTT.

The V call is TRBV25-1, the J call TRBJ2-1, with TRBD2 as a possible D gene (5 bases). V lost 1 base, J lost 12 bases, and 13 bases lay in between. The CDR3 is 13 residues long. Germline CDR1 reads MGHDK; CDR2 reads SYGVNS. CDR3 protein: CASSEFIREGQFF. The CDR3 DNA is TGTGCCAGCAGTGAATTTATCCGCGAGGGGCAGTTCTTC.

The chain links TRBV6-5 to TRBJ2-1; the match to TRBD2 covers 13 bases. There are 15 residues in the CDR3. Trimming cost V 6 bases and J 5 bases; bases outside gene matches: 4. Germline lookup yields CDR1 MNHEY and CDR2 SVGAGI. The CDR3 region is CASRPGTSGDNEQFF. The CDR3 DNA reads TGTGCCAGCAGACCCGGGACTAGCGGGGACAATGAGCAGTTCTTC.

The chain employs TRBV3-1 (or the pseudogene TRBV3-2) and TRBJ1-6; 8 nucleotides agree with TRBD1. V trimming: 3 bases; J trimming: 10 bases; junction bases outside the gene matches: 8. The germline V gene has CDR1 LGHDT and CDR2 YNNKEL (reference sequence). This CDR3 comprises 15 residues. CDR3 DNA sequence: TGTGCCAGCAGCCAGGTTAGGACAGGGAGCTCACCCCTCCACTTT. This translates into CASSQVRTGSSPLHF.

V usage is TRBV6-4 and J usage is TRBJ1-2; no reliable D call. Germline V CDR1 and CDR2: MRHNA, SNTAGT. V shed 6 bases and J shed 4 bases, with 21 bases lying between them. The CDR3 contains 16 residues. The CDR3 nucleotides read TGTGCCAGCAGCGCCGGCCCGGATTCCAAAATCTATGGCTACACCTTC. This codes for CASSAGPDSKIYGYTF.

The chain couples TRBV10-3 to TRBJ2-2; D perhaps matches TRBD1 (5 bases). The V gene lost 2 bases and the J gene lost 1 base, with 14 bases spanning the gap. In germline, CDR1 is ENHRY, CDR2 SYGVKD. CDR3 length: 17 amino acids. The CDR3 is CAISEGVGRKNTGELFF. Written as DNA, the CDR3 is TGTGCCATCAGTGAGGGGGTGGGGCGGAAGAACACCGGGGAGCTGTTTTTT.

CDR3 coding DNA: TGTGCCAGCAGTAAACTAGCGGGGGCCGCAACTAGCACAGATACGCAGTATTTT. It yields the protein CASSKLAGAATSTDTQYF. This chain joins TRBV6-2 or TRBV6-3 and TRBJ2-3; 11 bases fit TRBD2. Germline V gene lookup returns CDR1 MNHEY and CDR2 SVGEGT. The V gene end was trimmed by 5 bases and the J gene end by 0 bases; junction bases not matched to a gene: 10. The CDR3 sequence is 18 residues long.

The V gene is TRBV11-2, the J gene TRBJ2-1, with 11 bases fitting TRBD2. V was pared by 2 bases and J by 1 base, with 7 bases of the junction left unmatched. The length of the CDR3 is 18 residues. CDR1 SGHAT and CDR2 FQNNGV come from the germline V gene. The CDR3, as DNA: TGTGCCAGCAGCTTAACTAGCGGGAGAGGAAATTCCTACAATGAGCAGTTCTTC. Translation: CASSLTSGRGNSYNEQFF.

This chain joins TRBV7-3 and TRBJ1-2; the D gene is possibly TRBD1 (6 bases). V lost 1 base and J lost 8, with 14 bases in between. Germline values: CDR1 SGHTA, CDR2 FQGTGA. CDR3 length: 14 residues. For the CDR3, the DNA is TGTGCCAGCAGCTTAAACGGGGGCGCGAGAGGCTACACCTTC. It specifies CASSLNGGARGYTF.

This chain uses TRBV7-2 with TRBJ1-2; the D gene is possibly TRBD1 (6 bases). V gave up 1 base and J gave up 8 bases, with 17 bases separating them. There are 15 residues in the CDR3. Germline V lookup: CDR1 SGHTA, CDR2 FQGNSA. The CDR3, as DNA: TGTGCCAGCAGCTTAGAGCCCAGGACAGTGGAGGGCTACACCTTC. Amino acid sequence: CASSLEPRTVEGYTF.

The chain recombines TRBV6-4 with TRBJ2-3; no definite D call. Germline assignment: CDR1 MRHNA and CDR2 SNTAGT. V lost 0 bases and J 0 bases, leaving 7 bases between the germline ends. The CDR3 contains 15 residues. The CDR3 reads CASSDSGYSTDTQYF. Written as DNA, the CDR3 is TGTGCCAGCAGTGACTCAGGGTACAGCACAGATACGCAGTATTTT.

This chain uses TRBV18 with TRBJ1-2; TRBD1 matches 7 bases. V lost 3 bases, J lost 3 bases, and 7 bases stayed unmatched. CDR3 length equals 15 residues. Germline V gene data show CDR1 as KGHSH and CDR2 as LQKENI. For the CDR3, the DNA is TGTGCCAGCTCACCCAGACAGGGAGTTGACTATGGCTACACCTTC. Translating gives CASSPRQGVDYGYTF. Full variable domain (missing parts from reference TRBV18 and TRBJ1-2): NAGVMQNPRHLVRRRGQEARLRCSPMKGHSHVYWYRQLPEEGLKFMVYLQKENIIDESGMPKERFSAEFPKEGPSILRIQQVVRGDSAAYFCASSPRQGVDYGYTFGSGTRLTVV.

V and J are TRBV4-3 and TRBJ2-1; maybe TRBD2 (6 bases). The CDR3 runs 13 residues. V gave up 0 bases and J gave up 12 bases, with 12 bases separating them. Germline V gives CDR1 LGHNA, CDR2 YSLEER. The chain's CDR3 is CASSQDRAGMQFF. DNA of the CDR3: TGCGCCAGCAGCCAAGATAGGGCGGGGATGCAGTTCTTC.

The CDR3 DNA reads TGCGCCAGCAGCCCAAGGACTAGCGGGGGGTTTCAGTACTTC. The encoded protein is CASSPRTSGGFQYF. The V gene is TRBV4-3, the J gene TRBJ2-4; 14 bases align to TRBD2. Germline V lookup: CDR1 LGHNA, CDR2 YSLEER. V gave up 4 bases and J gave up 11 bases; unmatched junction bases: 4. This CDR3 contains 14 residues.

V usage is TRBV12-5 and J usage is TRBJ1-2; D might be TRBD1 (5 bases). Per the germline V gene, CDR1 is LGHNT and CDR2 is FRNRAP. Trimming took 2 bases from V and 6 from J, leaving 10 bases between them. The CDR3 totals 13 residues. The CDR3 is CASGLSEGDGYTF. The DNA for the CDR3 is TGTGCTAGTGGTTTGTCGGAAGGGGATGGCTACACCTTC.

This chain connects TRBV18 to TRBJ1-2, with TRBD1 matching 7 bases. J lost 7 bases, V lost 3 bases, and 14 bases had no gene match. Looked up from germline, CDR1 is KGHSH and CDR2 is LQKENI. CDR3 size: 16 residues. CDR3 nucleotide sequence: TGTGCCAGCTCACCGGAGGGGGCGAGCAAGAGAGGTGGCTACACCTTC. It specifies CASSPEGASKRGGYTF.

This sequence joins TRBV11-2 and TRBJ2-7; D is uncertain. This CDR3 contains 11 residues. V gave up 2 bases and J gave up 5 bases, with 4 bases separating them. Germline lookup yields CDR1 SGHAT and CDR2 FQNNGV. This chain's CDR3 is CASSLYHEQYF. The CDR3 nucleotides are TGTGCCAGCAGCTTATACCACGAGCAGTACTTC.

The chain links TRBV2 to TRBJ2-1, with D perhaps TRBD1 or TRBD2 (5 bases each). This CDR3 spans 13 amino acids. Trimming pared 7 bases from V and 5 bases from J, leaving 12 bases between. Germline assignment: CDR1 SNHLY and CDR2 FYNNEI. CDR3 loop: CASTSGRDNEQFF. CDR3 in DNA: TGTGCCAGCACATCAGGGCGGGACAATGAGCAGTTCTTC.

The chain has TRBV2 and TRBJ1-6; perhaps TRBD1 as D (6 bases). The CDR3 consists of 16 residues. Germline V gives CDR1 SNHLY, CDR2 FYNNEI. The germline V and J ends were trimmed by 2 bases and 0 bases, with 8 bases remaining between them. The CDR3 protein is CASSEQGSSYNSPLHF. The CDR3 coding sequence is TGTGCCAGCAGTGAACAGGGGAGCTCCTATAATTCACCCCTCCACTTT.

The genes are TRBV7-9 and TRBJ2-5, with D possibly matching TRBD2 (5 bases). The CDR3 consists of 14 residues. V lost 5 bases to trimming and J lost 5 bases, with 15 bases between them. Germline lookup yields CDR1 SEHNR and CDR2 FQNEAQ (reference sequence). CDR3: CASSQTSLRETQYF. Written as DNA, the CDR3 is TGTGCCAGCAGCCAAACTAGTCTCCGGGAGACCCAGTACTTC.

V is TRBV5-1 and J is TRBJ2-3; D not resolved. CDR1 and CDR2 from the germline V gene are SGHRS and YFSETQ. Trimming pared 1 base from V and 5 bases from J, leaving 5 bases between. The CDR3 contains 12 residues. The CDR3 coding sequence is TGCGCCAGCAGCTTGATGAGAGATACGCAGTATTTT. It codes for CASSLMRDTQYF.